These 6 T cell receptor beta chains were sequenced from one sample in a study of Graves' ophthalmopathy and Graves' hyperthyroidism. The authors amplified TCR beta CDR3 regions, and they did so from RNA transcripts for repertoire sequencing. The library came from an HTBI-primed first-round RT-PCR and a second-round multiplex PCR. TCRdb recomputed calls from the multiplex PCR reads with MiXCR, one row per CDR3 protein. The top ten clones hold 4.5% to 6% of a sample with about 170,000 distinct CDR3 sequences, roughly two fifths of them seen once. Sequencing was carried out using peripheral blood. All receptors derive from a woman between 40 and 55 years old with Graves' ophthalmopathy.

This clonotype was detected ten times or more. CDR3 protein: CASSLVSYTPQHF. The DNA for the CDR3 is TGTGCCAGCAGCTTAGTGTCCTATACACCCCAGCATTTT. The V gene is TRBV7-8, the J gene TRBJ1-5, with D unresolved. The V end was cut by 1 base, the J end by 10 bases, with 11 bases between. The CDR3 is 13 amino acids. CDR1 and CDR2 (germline): SGHVS, FQNEAQ.

The CDR3 here is CAWRRDRDTEAFF. Written as DNA, the CDR3 is TGTGCCTGGAGACGGGACAGAGACACTGAAGCTTTCTTT. The J gene is TRBJ1-1, the V gene TRBV30, with 7 bases matching TRBD1. V dropped 3 bases and J dropped 3; count of bases not matched to a gene: 4. The CDR3 is made up of 13 amino acids. Germline values: CDR1 GTSNPN, CDR2 SVGIG (reference sequence).

This clonotype was counted at least ten times. The chain combines TRBV6-2 or TRBV6-3 with TRBJ1-2, with D perhaps TRBD1 (5 bases). The V gene lost 6 bases and the J gene lost 7 bases, with 15 bases spanning the gap. CDR1 is MNHEY and CDR2 is SVGEGT in the germline V gene. The CDR3 extends over 13 amino acids. As DNA, the CDR3 is TGTGCCAGCAGCCGCCTGGGGGAAAGTGGCTACACCTTC. It translates to CASSRLGESGYTF.

This clonotype occurred many times. The chain joins TRBV4-3 to TRBJ2-5; the match to TRBD2 covers 7 bases. Germline V gene sequence: CDR1 LGHNA, CDR2 YSLEER. V dropped 0 bases and J dropped 2; count of bases not matched to a gene: 3. CDR3 length: 15 amino acids. This CDR3 is CASSQDAAGQETQYF. Here the CDR3 DNA reads TGCGCCAGCAGCCAAGATGCAGCGGGGCAAGAGACCCAGTACTTC.

This clonotype was seen at least ten times. The rearrangement joins TRBV20-1 to TRBJ1-1; 8 bases are shared with TRBD1. This CDR3 comprises 12 residues. J was trimmed by 4 bases and V by 5 bases; bases with no gene match: 3. CDR1 and CDR2 from the germline V gene are DFQATT and SNEGSKA (reference sequence). The CDR3 nucleotides are TGCAGTGCTCCTACAGGGGGCACTGAAGCTTTCTTT. Protein: CSAPTGGTEAFF.

V and J are TRBV12-3 or TRBV12-4 and TRBJ1-1, with D perhaps matching TRBD1 (5 bases). V lost 6 bases to trimming and J lost 3 bases, with 11 bases between them. CDR3 length: 13 residues. Here the CDR3 reads CASSVPGDTEAFF. In nucleotides, the CDR3 is TGTGCCAGCAGCGTCCCGGGGGACACTGAAGCTTTCTTT.